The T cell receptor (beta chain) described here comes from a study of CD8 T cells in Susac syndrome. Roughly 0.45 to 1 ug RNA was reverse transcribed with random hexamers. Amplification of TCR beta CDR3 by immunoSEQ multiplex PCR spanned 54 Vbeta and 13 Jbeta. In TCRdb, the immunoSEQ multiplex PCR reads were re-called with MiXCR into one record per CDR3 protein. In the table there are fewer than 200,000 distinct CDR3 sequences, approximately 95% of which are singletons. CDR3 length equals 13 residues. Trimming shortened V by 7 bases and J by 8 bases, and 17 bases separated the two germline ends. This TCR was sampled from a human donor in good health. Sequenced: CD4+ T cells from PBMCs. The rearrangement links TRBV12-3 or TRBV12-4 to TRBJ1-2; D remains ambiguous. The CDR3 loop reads CASTMTPTSGYTF. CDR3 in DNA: TGTGCCAGCACCATGACACCCACTAGCGGCTACACCTTC.